The 18 T cell receptor beta chains below were found in one sample sequenced in a study of T cell changes during pregnancy in multiple sclerosis. The assay was immunoSEQ multiplex PCR, and TCRdb's table has in-frame clones only and misses some. The sample lists around 30,000 clones; 90% were seen once. The sequencing here drew on CD8+ T cells from peripheral blood mononuclear cells, taken in the second trimester of pregnancy. These receptors came from a female donor with multiple sclerosis, enrolled in a pregnancy study.

The CDR3 loop is CASSLDRYTEAFF. CDR3 nucleotide sequence: TGTGCCAGCAGCCTGGACAGGTACACTGAAGCTTTCTTT. The chain has TRBV5-6 and TRBJ1-1; 7 nucleotides align to TRBD1. CDR1 and CDR2 (germline): SGHDT, YYEEEE. CDR3 length: 13 residues. The trim removed 4 bases at V and 3 bases at J, leaving 3 bases unmatched.

This clone was counted a single time. The gene calls are TRBV29-1 and TRBJ2-5; maybe TRBD2 (6 bases). V was clipped by 6 bases and J by 4 bases, with 12 bases between them. The CDR3 extends over 12 amino acids. Germline V gives CDR1 SQVTM, CDR2 ANQGSEA. The CDR3, as DNA: TGCAGCGTCAATCTAGCGTTAGAGACCCAGTACTTC. Translation gives CSVNLALETQYF.

V usage is TRBV5-1 and J usage is TRBJ2-2, with 8 bases matching TRBD1. CDR1 and CDR2 from the germline V gene are SGHRS and YFSETQ. Trimming removed 1 base from V and 5 bases from J; junction bases left unmatched: 7. The CDR3 has 16 amino acids. The CDR3 nucleotides read TGCGCCAGCAGCTTGACCCAGGGGGCGAGAACCGGGGAGCTGTTTTTT. Translation gives CASSLTQGARTGELFF.

This chain connects TRBV28 to TRBJ2-4; 8 bases fit TRBD1. This CDR3 is built from 15 residues. Per the germline V gene, CDR1 is MDHEN and CDR2 is SYDVKM. V was pared by 4 bases and J by 8 bases, with 10 bases of the junction left unmatched. The CDR3 loop reads CASSSPTGGSHIQYF. The CDR3 DNA sequence: TGTGCCAGCAGTTCCCCAACAGGGGGTTCCCACATTCAGTACTTC.

The chain's CDR3 is CASSANPREQYF. CDR3 sequence (DNA): TGCGCCAGCAGCGCGAACCCTCGAGAGCAGTACTTC. The V call is TRBV10-1, the J call TRBJ2-7; D uncertain. Per the germline V gene, CDR1 is WNHNN and CDR2 is SYGVQD (reference sequence). V lost 6 bases and J lost 7, with 13 bases in between. The CDR3 is 12 amino acids.

The rearrangement links TRBV27 to TRBJ2-5; a weak D match, TRBD1 (6 bases). TRBJ2-7 explains the end of the DNA better; the J call may be wrong. CDR1 and CDR2 (germline): MNHEY, SMNVEV (reference sequence). The CDR3 length is 13 residues. The CDR3 DNA sequence: TGTGCCAGCGCCCCCGGGACACCGTACGAGCAGTACTTC. Its protein is CASAPGTPYEQYF.

The chain carries TRBV28 and TRBJ2-7; possibly TRBD2 for D (6 bases). There are 14 residues in the CDR3. In germline, CDR1 is MDHEN, CDR2 SYDVKM. V was trimmed by 2 bases and J by 4 bases, leaving 12 bases between them. The CDR3 region is CASSLQGGQYEQYF. CDR3 in DNA: TGTGCCAGCAGTTTACAGGGAGGTCAGTACGAGCAGTACTTC.

The rearrangement uses TRBV4-1 and TRBJ2-1, with 9 bases lining up with TRBD2. J gave up 8 bases and V 3 bases, and 17 bases lay outside the gene matches. The germline CDR1 and CDR2 sequences are MGHRA and YSYEKL. CDR3 length equals 18 residues. The CDR3 region has the DNA TGCGCCAGCAGCCATCCCCTACGGCGGGAGGGCTTCCACTATGAGCAGTTCTTC. Amino acid sequence: CASSHPLRREGFHYEQFF.

The chain links TRBV4-2 to TRBJ1-1; tentatively, D is TRBD1 (6 bases). The CDR3 consists of 14 residues. The germline V gene encodes CDR1 LGHNA and CDR2 YNFKEQ. Trimming cost V 1 base and J 2 bases, with 8 bases left between them. CDR3 DNA: TGTGCCAGCAGCCAAGTACAGGGAAACACTGAAGCTTTCTTT. Translated, it gives CASSQVQGNTEAFF.

V and J are TRBV6-5 and TRBJ2-1, with TRBD2 matching 8 bases. The length of the CDR3 is 15 residues. CDR1 and CDR2 (germline): MNHEY, SVGAGI. Losses at the gene ends were 2 bases for V and 8 bases for J; bases not matched to a gene: 8. CDR3 residues: CASSYGTGGRDEQFF. DNA of the CDR3: TGTGCCAGCAGTTACGGGACGGGAGGGCGGGATGAGCAGTTCTTC.

J is TRBJ1-5 and V is TRBV28; D not resolved. The V and J ends lost 3 bases and 4 bases respectively, with 10 bases between them. Per germline, CDR1 MDHEN and CDR2 SYDVKM. The CDR3 contains 14 residues. The CDR3 sequence: CASSLPGRNQPQHF. DNA for the CDR3: TGTGCCAGCAGTTTGCCGGGGAGGAATCAGCCCCAGCATTTT.

The chain recombines TRBV5-6 with TRBJ2-3, with TRBD2 matching 7 bases. The junction had 5 bases not matched to a gene; V was cut back by 4 bases and J by 3 bases. The CDR3 sequence is 14 residues long. The germline CDR1 and CDR2 sequences are SGHDT and YYEEEE. For the CDR3, the DNA is TGTGCCAGCAGCCCCCTGCGGGAGACAGATACGCAGTATTTT. This translates into CASSPLRETDTQYF.

This chain links TRBV29-1 with TRBJ2-1; 10 bases are a match to TRBD1. The germline gives CDR1 SQVTM, CDR2 ANQGSEA. The CDR3 has 13 amino acids. Germline trimming cut 6 bases from V and 5 bases from J; bases unmatched to any gene: 4. As DNA, the CDR3 is TGCAGCGTGACCGGGACAGGGGACAATGAGCAGTTCTTC. It yields the protein CSVTGTGDNEQFF.

The V and J genes are TRBV4-3 and TRBJ2-5; 10 bases align to TRBD1. The CDR3 length is 18 residues. Germline CDR1 reads LGHNA; CDR2 reads YSLEER. With 0 bases clipped from V and 4 bases from J, the junction kept 11 bases outside the gene matches. The CDR3 protein is CASSQDGQGGSFGETQYF. CDR3 bases: TGCGCCAGCAGCCAAGATGGACAGGGGGGATCCTTTGGAGAGACCCAGTACTTC.

In this sample, this clone turned up once. V gene TRBV27 combines with J gene TRBJ2-2; tentatively, D is TRBD1 (6 bases). The germline V gene has CDR1 MNHEY and CDR2 SMNVEV (reference sequence). The CDR3 totals 14 residues. V shed 5 bases and J shed 1 base, with 8 bases lying between them. The DNA for the CDR3 is TGTGCCAGCAGTCCGACAGGGAACACCGGGGAGCTGTTTTTT. It codes for CASSPTGNTGELFF.

V is TRBV19 and J is TRBJ1-1; 8 bases are shared with TRBD1. With 7 bases clipped from V and 6 bases from J, the junction kept 10 bases outside the gene matches. Germline-derived CDR1 and CDR2 are LNHDA and SQIVND (reference sequence). The CDR3 covers 14 residues. As DNA, the CDR3 is TGTGCCAGTATGTCTCTTGGGACAGGCGCTGAAGCTTTCTTT. Translation: CASMSLGTGAEAFF.

This clone came up once. V usage is TRBV5-3 and J usage is TRBJ2-1; D is unresolved. TRBV5-3 is sorted into the ORF group, with uncertain function. This CDR3 is built from 13 residues. Between the trimmed V and J ends, which lost 1 base and 6 bases, there was a span of 8 bases. Written as DNA, the CDR3 is TGTGCCAGAAGCTTGACTCCCCGCAATGAGCAGTTCTTC. Protein: CARSLTPRNEQFF.

CDR3 sequence: CASSLTGSNTEAFF. The CDR3 nucleotides are TGTGCCAGCAGTTTAACAGGATCGAACACTGAAGCTTTCTTT. V is TRBV27 and J is TRBJ1-1, with D possibly TRBD1 on 5 matching bases. V lost 2 bases and J lost 1, with 8 bases in between. Germline assignment: CDR1 MNHEY and CDR2 SMNVEV (reference sequence). The CDR3 runs 14 residues.